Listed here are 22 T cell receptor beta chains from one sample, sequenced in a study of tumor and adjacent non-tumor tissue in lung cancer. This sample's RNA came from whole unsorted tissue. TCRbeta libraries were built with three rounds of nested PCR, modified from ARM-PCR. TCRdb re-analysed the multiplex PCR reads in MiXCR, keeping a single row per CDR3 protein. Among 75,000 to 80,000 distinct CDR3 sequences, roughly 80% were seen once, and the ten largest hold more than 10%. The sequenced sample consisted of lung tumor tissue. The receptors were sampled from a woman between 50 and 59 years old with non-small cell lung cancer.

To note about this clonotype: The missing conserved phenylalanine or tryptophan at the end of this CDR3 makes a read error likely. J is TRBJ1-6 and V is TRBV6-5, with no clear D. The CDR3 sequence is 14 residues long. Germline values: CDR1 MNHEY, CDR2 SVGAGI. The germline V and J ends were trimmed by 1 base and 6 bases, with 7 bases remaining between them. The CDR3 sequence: CASSYLKANSPLHC. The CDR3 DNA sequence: TGTGCCAGCAGTTACTTGAAAGCTAATTCACCCCTCCACTGT.

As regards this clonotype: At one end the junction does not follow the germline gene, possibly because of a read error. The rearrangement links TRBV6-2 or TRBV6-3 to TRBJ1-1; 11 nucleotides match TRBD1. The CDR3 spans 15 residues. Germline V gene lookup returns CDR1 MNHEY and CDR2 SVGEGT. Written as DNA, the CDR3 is TGTGCCAGCAGTTGGAGGACAGGGGGCAACAGTGAAGCATTCTTT. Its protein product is CASSWRTGGNSEAFF.

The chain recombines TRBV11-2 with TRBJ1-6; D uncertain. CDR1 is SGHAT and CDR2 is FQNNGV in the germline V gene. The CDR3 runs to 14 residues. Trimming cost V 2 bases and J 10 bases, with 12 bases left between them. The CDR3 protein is CASSLRLDYSPLHF. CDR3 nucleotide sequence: TGTGCCAGCAGCTTACGACTTGATTACTCACCCCTCCACTTT.

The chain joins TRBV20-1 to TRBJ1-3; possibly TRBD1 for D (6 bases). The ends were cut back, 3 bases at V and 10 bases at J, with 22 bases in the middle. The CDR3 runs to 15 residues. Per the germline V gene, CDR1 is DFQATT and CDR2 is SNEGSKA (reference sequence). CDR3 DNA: TGCAGTGCTAGCGCAGGGGCTGTCTCTGGATATACCATATATTTT. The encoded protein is CSASAGAVSGYTIYF.

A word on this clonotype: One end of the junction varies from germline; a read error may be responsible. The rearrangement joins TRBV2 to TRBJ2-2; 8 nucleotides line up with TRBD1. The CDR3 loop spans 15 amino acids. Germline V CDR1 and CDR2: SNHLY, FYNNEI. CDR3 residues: CGSSEGQADTGELFF. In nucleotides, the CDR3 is TGTGGCAGCAGTGAGGGACAGGCTGACACCGGGGAGCTGTTTTTT.

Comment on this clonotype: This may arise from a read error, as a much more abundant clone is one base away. CDR3 coding DNA: TGTGCCACCAGCAATGACAGGGTTGGCGAGCAGTACTTC. This encodes CATSNDRVGEQYF. This chain connects TRBV15 to TRBJ2-7; 7 positions match TRBD1. Germline CDR1 LNHNV, CDR2 YYDKDF (reference sequence). Trimming removed 4 bases from V and 6 bases from J; junction bases left unmatched: 6. The CDR3 is made up of 13 amino acids. The full variable domain, with the rest looked up from reference TRBV15 and TRBJ2-7, is DAMVIQNPRYQVTQFGKPVTLSCSQTLNHNVMYWYQQKSSQAPKLLFHYYDKDFNNEADTPDNFQSRRPNTSFCFLDIRSPGLGDTAMYLCATSNDRVGEQYFGPGTRLTVT.

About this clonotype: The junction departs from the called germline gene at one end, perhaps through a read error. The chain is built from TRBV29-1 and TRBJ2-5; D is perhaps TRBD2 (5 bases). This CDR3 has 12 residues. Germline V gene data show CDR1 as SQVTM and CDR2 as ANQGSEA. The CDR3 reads CSVIGDVEIQYF. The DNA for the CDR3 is TGCAGCGTTATCGGGGATGTGGAGATCCAGTACTTC.

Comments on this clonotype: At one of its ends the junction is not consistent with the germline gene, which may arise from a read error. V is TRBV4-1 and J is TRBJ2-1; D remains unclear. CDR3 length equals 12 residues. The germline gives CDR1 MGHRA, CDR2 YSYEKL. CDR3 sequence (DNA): TGCGCCAATAGCCAAACCATCAATAAGCAGTTCTTC. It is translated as CANSQTINKQFF.

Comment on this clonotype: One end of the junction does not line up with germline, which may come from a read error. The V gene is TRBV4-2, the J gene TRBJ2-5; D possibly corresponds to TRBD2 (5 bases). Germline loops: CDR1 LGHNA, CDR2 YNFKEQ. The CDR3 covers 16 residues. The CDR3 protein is CANSQAHEGHQETQYF. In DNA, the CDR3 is TGTGCCAACAGCCAGGCCCACGAGGGCCACCAAGAGACCCAGTACTTC.

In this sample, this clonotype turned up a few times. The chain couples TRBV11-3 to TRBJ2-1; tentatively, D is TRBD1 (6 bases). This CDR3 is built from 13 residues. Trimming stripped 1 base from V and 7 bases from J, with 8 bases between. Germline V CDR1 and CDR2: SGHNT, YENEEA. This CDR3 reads CASSLAGDNEQFF. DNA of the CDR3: TGTGCCAGCAGCTTAGCAGGGGATAATGAGCAGTTCTTC.

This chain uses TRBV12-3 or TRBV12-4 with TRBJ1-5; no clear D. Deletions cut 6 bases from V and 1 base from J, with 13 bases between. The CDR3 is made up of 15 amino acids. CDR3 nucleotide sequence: TGTGCCAGCAGAACCGACGCGGGGAGCAATCAGCCCCAGCATTTT. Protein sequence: CASRTDAGSNQPQHF.

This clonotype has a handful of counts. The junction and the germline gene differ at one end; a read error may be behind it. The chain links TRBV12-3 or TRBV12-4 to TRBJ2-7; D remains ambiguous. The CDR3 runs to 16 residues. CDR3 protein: CPSSTRARDLPCEQYF. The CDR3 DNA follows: TGTCCCAGCAGTACCCGAGCGAGAGACCTACCCTGTGAGCAGTACTTC.

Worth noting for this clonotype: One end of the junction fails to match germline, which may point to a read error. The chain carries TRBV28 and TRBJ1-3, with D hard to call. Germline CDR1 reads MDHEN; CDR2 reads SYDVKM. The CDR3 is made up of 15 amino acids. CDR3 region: CASSPPGLGRNTTYF. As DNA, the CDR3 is TGTGCCAGCAGTCCACCCGGACTGGGTCGAAACACCACATATTTT. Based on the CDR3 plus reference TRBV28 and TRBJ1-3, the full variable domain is DVKVTQSSRYLVKRTGEKVFLECVQDMDHENMFWYRQDPGLGLRLIYFSYDVKMKEKGDIPEGYSVSREKKERFSLILESASTNQTSMYLCASSPPGLGRNTTYFGEGSWLTVV.

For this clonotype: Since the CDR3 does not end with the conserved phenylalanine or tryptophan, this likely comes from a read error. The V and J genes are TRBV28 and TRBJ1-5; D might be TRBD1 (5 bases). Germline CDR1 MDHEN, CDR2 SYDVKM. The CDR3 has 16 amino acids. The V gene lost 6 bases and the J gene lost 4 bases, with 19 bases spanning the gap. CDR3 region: CASRFYGTDRNQPQHL. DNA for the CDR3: TGTGCCAGCAGATTTTATGGGACGGATAGAAATCAGCCCCAGCATTTA.

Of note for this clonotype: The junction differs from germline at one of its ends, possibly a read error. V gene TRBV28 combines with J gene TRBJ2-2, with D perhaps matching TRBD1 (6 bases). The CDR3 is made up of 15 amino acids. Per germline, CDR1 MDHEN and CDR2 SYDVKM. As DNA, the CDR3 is TGTACCAGCAGTGCTGGGGACAAACACACCGTGGAGCTGTTTTTT. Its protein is CTSSAGDKHTVELFF.

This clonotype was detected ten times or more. CDR3 coding DNA: TGTGCCAGCATCCTAGCGGGAGTGCGCACCGGGGAGCTGTTTTTT. Protein sequence: CASILAGVRTGELFF. The chain carries TRBV6-1 and TRBJ2-2, with 10 bases that match TRBD2. V dropped 7 bases and J dropped 4; count of bases not matched to a gene: 6. The germline gives CDR1 MNHNS, CDR2 SASEGT. This CDR3 has 15 residues.

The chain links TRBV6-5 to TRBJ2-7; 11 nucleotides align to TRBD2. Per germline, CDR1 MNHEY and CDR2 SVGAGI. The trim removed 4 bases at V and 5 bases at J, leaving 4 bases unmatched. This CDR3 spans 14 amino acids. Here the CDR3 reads CASSSLAGVDEQYF. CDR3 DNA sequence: TGTGCCAGCAGTTCACTAGCGGGAGTGGACGAGCAGTACTTC.

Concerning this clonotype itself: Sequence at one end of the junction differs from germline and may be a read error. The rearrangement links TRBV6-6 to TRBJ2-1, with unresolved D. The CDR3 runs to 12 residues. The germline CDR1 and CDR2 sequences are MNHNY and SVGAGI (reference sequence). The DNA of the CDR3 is TGTGCCAGCAGTTACTTGACGGAGATTGGGGTCTTC. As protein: CASSYLTEIGVF.

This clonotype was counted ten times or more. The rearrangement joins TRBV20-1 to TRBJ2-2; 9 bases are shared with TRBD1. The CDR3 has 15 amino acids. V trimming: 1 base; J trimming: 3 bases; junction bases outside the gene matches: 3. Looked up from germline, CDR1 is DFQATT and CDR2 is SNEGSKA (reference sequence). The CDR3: CSARVWDRDTGELFF. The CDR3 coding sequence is TGCAGTGCTAGAGTCTGGGACAGGGACACCGGGGAGCTGTTTTTT.

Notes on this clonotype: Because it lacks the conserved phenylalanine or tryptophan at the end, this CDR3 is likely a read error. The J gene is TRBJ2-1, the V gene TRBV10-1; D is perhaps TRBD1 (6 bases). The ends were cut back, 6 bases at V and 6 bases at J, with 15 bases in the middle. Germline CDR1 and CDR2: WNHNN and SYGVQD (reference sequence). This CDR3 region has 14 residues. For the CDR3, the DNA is TGCGCCAGCAGCCGGGACATGGAAAGCAATGAGCAGTTCGTC. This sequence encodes CASSRDMESNEQFV.

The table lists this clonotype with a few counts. CDR3 DNA sequence: TGTTCCACCTGGCTAGCGGGAGTAGGAGAGACCCAGTACTTC. Amino acid sequence: CSTWLAGVGETQYF. The chain combines TRBV6-2 or TRBV6-3 with TRBJ2-5, with 10 bases lining up with TRBD2. The germline V gene has CDR1 MNHEY and CDR2 SVGEGT. The length of the CDR3 is 14 residues.

This chain's CDR3 is CSSRSGSSYEQYF. The CDR3 DNA reads TGCAGCTCTAGATCGGGGAGTTCCTACGAGCAGTACTTC. The genes are TRBV20-1 and TRBJ2-7, with a weak D call TRBD2 (5 bases). This CDR3 contains 13 residues. Germline V gene sequence: CDR1 DFQATT, CDR2 SNEGSKA (reference sequence).